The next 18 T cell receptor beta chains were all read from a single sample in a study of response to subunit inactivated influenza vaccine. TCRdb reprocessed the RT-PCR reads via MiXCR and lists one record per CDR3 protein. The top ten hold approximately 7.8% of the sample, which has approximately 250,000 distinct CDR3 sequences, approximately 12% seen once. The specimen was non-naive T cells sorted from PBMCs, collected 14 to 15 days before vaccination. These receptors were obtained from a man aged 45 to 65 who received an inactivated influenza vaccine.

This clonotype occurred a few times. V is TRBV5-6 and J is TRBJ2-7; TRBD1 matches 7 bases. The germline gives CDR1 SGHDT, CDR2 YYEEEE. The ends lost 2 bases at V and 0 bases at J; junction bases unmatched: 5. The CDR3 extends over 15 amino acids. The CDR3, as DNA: TGTGCCAGCAGCTTACGGGGACAGTTCTCCTACGAGCAGTACTTC. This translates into CASSLRGQFSYEQYF.

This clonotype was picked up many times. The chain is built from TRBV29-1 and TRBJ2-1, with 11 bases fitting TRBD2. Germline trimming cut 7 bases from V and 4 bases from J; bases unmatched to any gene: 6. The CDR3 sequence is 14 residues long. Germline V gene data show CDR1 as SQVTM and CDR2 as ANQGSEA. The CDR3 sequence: CSGWTSGPYNEQFF. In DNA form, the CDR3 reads TGCAGCGGGTGGACTAGCGGGCCGTACAATGAGCAGTTCTTC.

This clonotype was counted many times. This CDR3 reads CSARPSGGNTGELFF. The CDR3 DNA reads as TGCAGTGCTAGGCCCAGCGGGGGGAACACCGGGGAGCTGTTTTTT. The V gene is TRBV20-1, the J gene TRBJ2-2, with 8 bases identical to TRBD2. This CDR3 comprises 15 residues. Germline lookup yields CDR1 DFQATT and CDR2 SNEGSKA (reference sequence). The junction had 4 bases not matched to a gene; V was cut back by 3 bases and J by 1 base.

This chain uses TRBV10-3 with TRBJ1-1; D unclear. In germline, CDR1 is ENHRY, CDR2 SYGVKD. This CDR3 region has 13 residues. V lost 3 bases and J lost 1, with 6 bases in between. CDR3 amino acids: CAISDKGNTEAFF. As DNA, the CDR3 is TGTGCCATCAGTGATAAGGGGAACACTGAAGCTTTCTTT.

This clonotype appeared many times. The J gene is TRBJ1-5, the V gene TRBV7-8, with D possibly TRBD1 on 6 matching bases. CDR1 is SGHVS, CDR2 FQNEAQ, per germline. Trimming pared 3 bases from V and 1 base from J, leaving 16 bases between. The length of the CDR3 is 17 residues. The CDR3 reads CASSFSYREVSNQPQHF. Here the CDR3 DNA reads TGTGCCAGCAGCTTTAGCTACAGGGAAGTGAGCAATCAGCCCCAGCATTTT.

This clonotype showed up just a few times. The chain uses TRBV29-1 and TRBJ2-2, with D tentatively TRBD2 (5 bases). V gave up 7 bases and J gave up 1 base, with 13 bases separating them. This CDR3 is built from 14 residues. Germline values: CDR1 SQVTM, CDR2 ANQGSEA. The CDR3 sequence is CSGSVGGNTGELFF. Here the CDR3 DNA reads TGCAGCGGGTCAGTAGGAGGGAACACCGGGGAGCTGTTTTTT.

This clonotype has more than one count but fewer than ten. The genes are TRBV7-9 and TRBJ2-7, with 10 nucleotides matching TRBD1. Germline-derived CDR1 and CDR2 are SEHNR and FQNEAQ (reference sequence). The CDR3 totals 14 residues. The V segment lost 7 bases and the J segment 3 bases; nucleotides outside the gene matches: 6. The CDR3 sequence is CASNPGTGDYEQYF. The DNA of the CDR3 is TGTGCCAGCAATCCCGGGACAGGGGACTACGAGCAGTACTTC.

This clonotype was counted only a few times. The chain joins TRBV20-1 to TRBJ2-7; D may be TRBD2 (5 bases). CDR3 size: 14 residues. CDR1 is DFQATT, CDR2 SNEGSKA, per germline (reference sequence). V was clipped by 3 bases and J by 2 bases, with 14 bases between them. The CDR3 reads CSARTGVHPYEQYF. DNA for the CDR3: TGCAGTGCTAGGACCGGGGTCCACCCCTACGAGCAGTACTTC.

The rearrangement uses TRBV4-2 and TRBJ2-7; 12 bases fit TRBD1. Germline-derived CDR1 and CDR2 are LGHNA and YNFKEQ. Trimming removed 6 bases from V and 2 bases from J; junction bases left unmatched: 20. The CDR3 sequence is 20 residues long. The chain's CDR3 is CASRLLGTGGGSTMTYEQYF. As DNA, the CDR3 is TGTGCCAGCAGGCTGCTGGGGACAGGGGGCGGATCCACGATGACCTACGAGCAGTACTTC.

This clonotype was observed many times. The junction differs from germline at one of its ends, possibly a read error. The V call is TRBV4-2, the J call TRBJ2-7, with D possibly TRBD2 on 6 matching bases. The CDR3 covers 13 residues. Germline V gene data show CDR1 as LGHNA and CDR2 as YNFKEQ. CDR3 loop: CASSQGGFYAQYF. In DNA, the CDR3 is TGTGCCAGCAGCCAGGGGGGATTTTACGCGCAGTACTTC.

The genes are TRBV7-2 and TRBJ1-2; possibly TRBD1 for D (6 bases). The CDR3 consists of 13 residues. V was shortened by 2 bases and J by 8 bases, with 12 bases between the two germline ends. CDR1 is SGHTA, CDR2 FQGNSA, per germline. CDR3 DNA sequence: TGTGCCAGCAGCTTACCCAGGGGCCGCGGCTACACCTTC. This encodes CASSLPRGRGYTF.

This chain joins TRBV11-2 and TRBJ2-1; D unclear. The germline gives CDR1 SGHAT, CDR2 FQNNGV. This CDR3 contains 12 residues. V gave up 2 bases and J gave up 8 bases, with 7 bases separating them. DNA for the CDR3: TGTGCCAGCAGCTTACCCGGCGATGAGCAGTTCTTC. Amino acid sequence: CASSLPGDEQFF.

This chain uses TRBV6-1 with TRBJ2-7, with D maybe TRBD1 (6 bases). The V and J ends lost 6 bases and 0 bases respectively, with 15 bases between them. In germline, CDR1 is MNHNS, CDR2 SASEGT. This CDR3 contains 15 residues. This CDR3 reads CASSTVPGASYEQYF. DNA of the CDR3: TGTGCCAGCAGCACCGTCCCAGGGGCCTCCTACGAGCAGTACTTC.

DNA of the CDR3: TGTGCCAGCAGCACCGGGACTAGCGGGTACACAGATACGCAGTATTTT. Its protein is CASSTGTSGYTDTQYF. This chain connects TRBV11-3 to TRBJ2-3, with TRBD2 identical over 12 bases. This CDR3 has 16 amino acids. V lost 5 bases to trimming and J lost 2 bases; unmatched junction nucleotides: 5. Germline CDR1 reads SGHNT; CDR2 reads YENEEA.

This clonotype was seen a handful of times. CDR3 nucleotide sequence: TGTGCCAGCAGCTTATACAGAGCGGGTGGGACCCAGTACTTC. It specifies CASSLYRAGGTQYF. V usage is TRBV7-2 and J usage is TRBJ2-5, with a tentative D call TRBD2 (6 bases). Looked up from germline, CDR1 is SGHTA and CDR2 is FQGNSA. Trimming pared 2 bases from V and 7 bases from J, leaving 14 bases between. This CDR3 region has 14 residues.

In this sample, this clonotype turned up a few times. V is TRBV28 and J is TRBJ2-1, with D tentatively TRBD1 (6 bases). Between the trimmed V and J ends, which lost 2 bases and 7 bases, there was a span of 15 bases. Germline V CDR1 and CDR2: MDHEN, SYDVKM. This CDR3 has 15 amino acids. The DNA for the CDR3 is TGTGCCAGCAGTTTAGGCAGGGGCGCACATAATGAGCAGTTCTTC. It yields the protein CASSLGRGAHNEQFF.

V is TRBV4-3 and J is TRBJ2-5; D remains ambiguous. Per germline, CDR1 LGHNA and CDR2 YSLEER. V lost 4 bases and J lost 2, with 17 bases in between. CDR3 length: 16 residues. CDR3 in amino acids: CASSRTGRGVQETQYF. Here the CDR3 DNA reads TGCGCCAGCAGCCGTACTGGGCGTGGCGTACAAGAGACCCAGTACTTC.

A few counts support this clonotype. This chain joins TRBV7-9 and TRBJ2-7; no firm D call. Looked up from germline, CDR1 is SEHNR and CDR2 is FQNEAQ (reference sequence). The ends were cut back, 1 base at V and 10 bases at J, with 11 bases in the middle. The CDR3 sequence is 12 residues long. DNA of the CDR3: TGTGCCAGCAGCTTAGTAGAAGGTATACAGTACTTC. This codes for CASSLVEGIQYF.